The entry below describes one T cell receptor (beta chain). Its antigen is undetermined. Survey-depth immunoSEQ sequencing covered TCR beta CDR3 regions. The method was immunoSEQ multiplex PCR; TCRdb's version includes in-frame clones alone and lacks a portion of them. Among 2,500 to 3,000 clones listed, 73% were seen once. This sample stems from a study of CD8 T cell repertoires and HIV-1 epitope variants. Points from the study as a whole: Of fewer than 10 antigen-specific beta clonotypes, six appeared to cross-react with escape variants.

The germline V and J ends were trimmed by 2 bases and 0 bases, with 9 bases remaining between them. This CDR3 has 15 residues. Germline CDR1 and CDR2: MDHEN and SYDVKM. The chain is built from TRBV28 and TRBJ2-3, with a weak D call TRBD2 (5 bases). The source material was cultured CD8+ T cells derived from PBMCs. The receptor comes from a male donor with HIV. DNA of the CDR3: TGTGCCAGCAGTTTAGGAGCGGTAAGCACAGATACGCAGTATTTT. It codes for CASSLGAVSTDTQYF.